Listed here is a single T cell receptor (beta chain). Which antigen it targets is not known. Qualities for individual bases were not recorded, and no much larger clone is one base off. These data originate in a study of graft-versus-host responses after intestinal transplantation (dated by TCRdb to the early 2020s). For context, the study as a whole: Recipients received multivisceral, liver-intestinal, or isolated intestinal transplants. A cohort of 24 intestinal transplant recipients, including one retransplant, was enrolled, and a few patients lacking pretransplant specimens were excluded. Every recipient was given anti-thymocyte globulin induction, followed by approximately 3 years of maintenance tacrolimus and steroids. A peak of at least 4% donor T cells among recipient peripheral blood mononuclear cells was the definition used for donor T cell macrochimerism. Rather than going through the commercial service, samples from a few later patients were sequenced in-house on an Illumina MiSeq and processed with MiXCR. Alloreactive clones were identified by sequencing pre-transplant mixed lymphocyte reaction products and comparing them with unstimulated pre-transplant donor and recipient T cells. After intestinal transplantation, graft-versus-host and host-versus-graft alloreactive T cell clones in the graft, circulation and bone marrow were tracked using bulk TCR-beta CDR3 sequencing. Results the study describes overall, beyond this receptor: GvH clones were found in recipient bone marrow, and some of the GvH clones appeared earlier in ileal mucosa or blood, which is consistent with an intestinal mucosal origin. In the allografts of patients with donor T cell macrochimerism, GvH to HvG T cell clonal ratios were high. Early after transplant, peak levels of circulating GvH clones were found to be associated with declines in HvG clones. The conclusions were limited by the relatively low number and heterogeneity of the intestinal transplant patients.

To isolate intraepithelial and lamina propria lymphocytes from graft specimens, dithiothreitol, EDTA incubations and collagenase D digestion were used. Bulk TCR-beta sequencing was performed on serial intestinal graft biopsy specimens collected as late as 600 days after transplant. The germline V gene (reference sequence) specifies SGHKS as CDR1 and YYEKEE as CDR2. Including the terminal cysteine and phenylalanine, the CDR3 comprises 16 residues. Kept here is only the CDR3 DNA, which spans 48 bases and is read in frame from base 1. Trimmed from V: 4 bases; trimmed from J: 3 bases; junction bases lacking a gene match: 3. The library was obtained by the immunoSEQ multiplex PCR assay. Adaptive Biotechnologies carried out high-throughput TCR-beta CDR3 sequencing of genomic DNA for most patients. Concerning the study's data processing: Adaptive's ImmunoSEQ software was the source of the TCR sequencing data for about 17 patients, while a few other patients were processed with MiXCR and VDJtools. CDR3 nucleotide sequences shared by donor and recipient were removed because the origin of these sequences could not be assigned. At least 2-fold expansion over unstimulated cells and a minimum CFSE-low frequency of 0.002% (template counts) or 0.001% (read counts) were required for clones to be classified as alloreactive. Clones were considered mappable if detected in sequenced pre-transplant spleen, lymph node, or MLR CFSE-low populations of the donor or recipient. The cumulative frequency of alloreactive clones was calculated as a percentage of all sequences, weighted by copy number. The table comes from immuneACCESS by way of TCRdb, which keeps in-frame sequences with V and J called. Part of the clones is missing from these tables; in studies checked, under half for an unresolved V gene and the rest for unknown reasons. V and J calls and clone size are as listed in that table; D and trimming were resolved from the DNA. The sample table lists thousands of clones, about two thirds of them with a count of one. The ten largest clones capture 5% to 6.5% of the sample.

The material was ileum tissue, obtained approximately 55 days after transplant. The receptor was derived from a human patient who received an intestinal transplant, so some T cells may come from the graft donor. This receptor chain uses TRBV5-5 and TRBJ2-2, and 13 junction bases match TRBD2. The sequenced DNA is TGTGCCAGCAGCGGACTAGCGGGGGTTCACACCGGGGAGCTGTTTTTT. Its protein reads: CASSGLAGVHTGELFF.